This entry lists 29 T cell receptor beta chains sequenced from one sample in a study of T-cell memory formation after mild COVID-19. TCRdb re-called the 5' RACE reads with MiXCR, one entry per CDR3 protein. This sample yields some 450,000 distinct CDR3 sequences, of which around 20% are seen a single time; roughly 8% belongs to the top ten. Sequenced: PBMCs or a T cell subset sorted from them (not recorded which). The receptors were gathered from an adult woman who had mild COVID-19 (a few samples of this study predate the infection). Cell type and time point are not known.

The rearrangement joins TRBV6-2 or TRBV6-3 to TRBJ2-7, with 7 bases that match TRBD2. The J segment lost 2 bases and the V segment lost 7 bases, leaving 8 bases of the junction unmatched. Germline CDR1 reads MNHEY; CDR2 reads SVGEGT. The CDR3 runs to 14 residues. In DNA form, the CDR3 reads TGTGCCAGCATTCGACGGAGCGGGACCTACGAGCAGTACTTC. Amino acids: CASIRRSGTYEQYF.

A few counts support this clonotype. V usage is TRBV13 and J usage is TRBJ1-4; the D is unclear. CDR1 is PRHDT, CDR2 FYEKMQ, per germline (reference sequence). V was cut by 5 bases and J by 7 bases, with 20 bases left in between. The CDR3 runs to 16 residues. The CDR3 DNA is TGTGCCAGCAGCCGCGAGCAATGGCATCGTGGTGAAAAACTGTTTTTT. Residues: CASSREQWHRGEKLFF.

The V and J genes are TRBV19 and TRBJ2-1; D perhaps matches TRBD2 (6 bases). V lost 4 bases to trimming and J lost 0 bases, with 10 bases between them. This CDR3 contains 15 residues. CDR1 is LNHDA, CDR2 SQIVND, per germline (reference sequence). In nucleotides, the CDR3 is TGTGCCAGTAGTAGAGCGGGCTTCTCCTACAATGAGCAGTTCTTC. Its protein is CASSRAGFSYNEQFF.

The J gene is TRBJ1-2, the V gene TRBV20-1; D perhaps matches TRBD1 (6 bases). Germline assignment: CDR1 DFQATT and CDR2 SNEGSKA (reference sequence). With 0 bases removed from V and 4 bases from J, the gap between germline ends came to 6 bases. CDR3 length: 12 residues. The CDR3 spells CSAREDSYGYTF. DNA for the CDR3: TGCAGTGCTAGAGAGGACAGCTATGGCTACACCTTC.

The chain combines TRBV5-6 with TRBJ2-1; possible D gene TRBD2, 6 bases. CDR1 and CDR2 (germline): SGHDT, YYEEEE. V gave up 3 bases and J gave up 2 bases, with 15 bases separating them. The CDR3 consists of 16 residues. CDR3 protein: CASSSLGTSPYNEQFF. The CDR3 nucleotides are TGTGCCAGCAGCTCCCTGGGGACTTCCCCCTACAATGAGCAGTTCTTC.

This clonotype was observed a few times. V is TRBV10-3 and J is TRBJ2-7; 9 bases match TRBD1. Germline CDR1 reads ENHRY; CDR2 reads SYGVKD. The CDR3 covers 14 residues. V was pared by 6 bases and J by 0 bases, with 3 bases of the junction left unmatched. The DNA for the CDR3 is TGTGCCATCAGCGACAGGGGGAACTCCTACGAGCAGTACTTC. This translates into CAISDRGNSYEQYF.

This clonotype has at least ten counts. This chain joins TRBV7-3 and TRBJ2-4; no reliable D call. Trimming pared 1 base from V and 7 bases from J, leaving 8 bases between. Germline V gives CDR1 SGHTA, CDR2 FQGTGA. CDR3 size: 13 residues. The chain's CDR3 is CASSLNSGNIQYF. In DNA, the CDR3 is TGTGCCAGCAGCTTAAATTCCGGGAACATTCAGTACTTC.

This clonotype was counted only a few times. This sequence joins TRBV4-3 and TRBJ2-7; maybe TRBD1 (6 bases). The CDR3 consists of 14 residues. CDR1 and CDR2 from the germline V gene are LGHNA and YSLEER. Trimming took off 0 bases at V and 6 bases at J, with 12 bases between the two ends. The CDR3 bases are TGCGCCAGCAGCCAAGATAGGGACACTCGCGAGCAGTACTTC. This encodes CASSQDRDTREQYF.

V usage is TRBV12-3 or TRBV12-4 and J usage is TRBJ2-7; TRBD1 is a possible D gene (5 bases). Between the trimmed V and J ends, which lost 5 bases and 7 bases, there was a span of 12 bases. There are 12 residues in the CDR3. The CDR3 DNA follows: TGTGCCAGCAGTGCGGACATTAGGGAGCAGTACTTC. It yields the protein CASSADIREQYF.

This chain uses TRBV6-5 with TRBJ2-1; no clear D gene. Trimming took off 6 bases at V and 9 bases at J, with 18 bases between the two ends. The length of the CDR3 is 14 residues. CDR1 and CDR2 from the germline V gene are MNHEY and SVGAGI. CDR3 bases: TGTGCCAGCAGCTACGATTCGCCTACCGCTGAGCAGTTCTTC. This codes for CASSYDSPTAEQFF.

This clonotype was seen many times. V usage is TRBV7-9 and J usage is TRBJ2-7; D unresolved. CDR1 and CDR2 from the germline V gene are SEHNR and FQNEAQ (reference sequence). CDR3 size: 12 residues. With 5 bases removed from V and 2 bases from J, the gap between germline ends came to 7 bases. The CDR3 DNA is TGTGCCAGCAGCCGTAGTCCCTACGAGCAGTACTTC. Its protein is CASSRSPYEQYF.

The rearrangement joins TRBV4-2 to TRBJ2-7; 11 bases map to TRBD2. Per germline, CDR1 LGHNA and CDR2 YNFKEQ. This CDR3 has 16 amino acids. The trim removed 0 bases at V and 3 bases at J, leaving 4 bases unmatched. The CDR3 spells CASSQDIAGGYYEQYF. In DNA form, the CDR3 reads TGTGCCAGCAGCCAAGATATAGCGGGGGGGTACTACGAGCAGTACTTC.

The rearrangement uses TRBV9 and TRBJ2-7; TRBD2 is a possible D gene (5 bases). Trimming pared 3 bases from V and 0 bases from J, leaving 13 bases between. CDR3 size: 15 residues. Germline CDR1 is SGDLS and CDR2 is YYNGEE. CDR3 DNA sequence: TGTGCCAGCAGCGCCGCTAGCACTAGCTCCTACGAGCAGTACTTC. Its protein product is CASSAASTSSYEQYF.

The chain links TRBV12-3 or TRBV12-4 to TRBJ1-2, with D unresolved. The CDR3 sequence is 12 residues long. Trimming cost V 8 bases and J 1 base, with 8 bases left between them. CDR3 DNA sequence: TGTGCCAGCGGTTACAGTAACTATGGCTACACCTTC. Residues: CASGYSNYGYTF.

The chain joins TRBV2 to TRBJ1-5; 9 bases are a match to TRBD1. This CDR3 region has 14 residues. Germline CDR1 is SNHLY and CDR2 is FYNNEI. Trimming took 6 bases from V and 4 from J; bases not matched to a gene: 4. The CDR3 nucleotides are TGTGCCAGCAGACGGACAGGGGTTAATCAGCCCCAGCATTTT. The encoded protein is CASRRTGVNQPQHF.

V gene TRBV20-1 combines with J gene TRBJ1-1; no clear D. The germline V gene has CDR1 DFQATT and CDR2 SNEGSKA (reference sequence). V was shortened by 3 bases and J by 2 bases, with 10 bases between the two germline ends. This CDR3 spans 13 amino acids. The CDR3 loop is CSASWDANTEAFF. In DNA form, the CDR3 reads TGCAGTGCTAGTTGGGATGCCAACACTGAAGCTTTCTTT.

On this clonotype itself: Sequence at one end of the junction differs from germline and may be a read error. The genes are TRBV4-1 and TRBJ2-6; D might be TRBD1 (6 bases). The CDR3 sequence is 17 residues long. Germline V gene sequence: CDR1 MGHRA, CDR2 YSYEKL. The CDR3 region is CASNQQGRFSGANVLTF. The DNA for the CDR3 is TGCGCCAGCAACCAACAGGGCCGATTTTCTGGGGCCAACGTCCTGACTTTC.

This clonotype came up many times. The chain combines TRBV6-2 or TRBV6-3 with TRBJ2-3; TRBD2 might be the D (5 bases). The CDR3 covers 13 residues. Germline-derived CDR1 and CDR2 are MNHEY and SVGEGT. With 6 bases removed from V and 8 bases from J, the gap between germline ends came to 15 bases. The CDR3 bases are TGTGCCAGCAGCCCCCCGGGGATCGGTACGCAGTATTTT. Translating gives CASSPPGIGTQYF.

The table lists this clonotype with a few counts. The genes are TRBV11-2 and TRBJ2-4; TRBD2 matches 7 bases. J was trimmed by 5 bases and V by 3 bases; bases with no gene match: 7. Germline CDR1 reads SGHAT; CDR2 reads FQNNGV. The CDR3 extends over 15 amino acids. CDR3 sequence reads: CASSLGGPGENIQYF. CDR3 in DNA: TGTGCCAGCAGCTTGGGAGGGCCCGGCGAAAACATTCAGTACTTC. The entire variable domain, with the rest obtained from reference TRBV11-2 and TRBJ2-4, is as follows: EAGVAQSPRYKIIEKRQSVAFWCNPISGHATLYWYQQILGQGPKLLIQFQNNGVVDDSQLPKDRFSAERLKGVDSTLKIQPAKLEDSAVYLCASSLGGPGENIQYFGAGTRLSVL.

This clonotype was observed many times. This rearrangement joins TRBV30 to TRBJ2-6, with a weak D call TRBD1 (5 bases). Germline CDR1 reads GTSNPN; CDR2 reads SVGIG (reference sequence). This CDR3 has 15 residues. Trimming pared 3 bases from V and 1 base from J, leaving 10 bases between. The CDR3 protein is CAWSVQGSGANVLTF. The CDR3 DNA sequence: TGTGCCTGGAGCGTCCAGGGATCTGGGGCCAACGTCCTGACTTTC.

This sequence joins TRBV29-1 and TRBJ2-5; D not certain. Germline V gene data show CDR1 as SQVTM and CDR2 as ANQGSEA. The V end lost 1 base, the J end lost 5 bases, and 11 bases lay between the germline ends. This CDR3 is built from 13 residues. The CDR3 nucleotides read TGCAGCGTTGAAGTACTGGCTGGGGAGACCCAGTACTTC. Protein: CSVEVLAGETQYF.

In nucleotides, the CDR3 is TGTGCCACCAGCGGCTACTCCAGGGGATCCACTGAAGCTTTCTTT. Its translation: CATSGYSRGSTEAFF. The chain employs TRBV15 and TRBJ1-1; D may be TRBD1 (6 bases). V lost 5 bases and J 4 bases, leaving 17 bases between the germline ends. This CDR3 has 15 residues. Germline V CDR1 and CDR2: LNHNV, YYDKDF (reference sequence).

In this sample, this clonotype turned up a few times. The chain has TRBV24-1 and TRBJ1-2; no clear D gene. The CDR3 is made up of 11 amino acids. Germline CDR1 KGHDR, CDR2 SFDVKD. The ends were cut back, 3 bases at V and 4 bases at J, with 2 bases in the middle. The CDR3 here is CATSDPYGYTF. CDR3 coding DNA: TGTGCCACCAGTGATCCCTATGGCTACACCTTC.

V gene TRBV6-6 combines with J gene TRBJ2-5, with 9 positions matching TRBD1. The V segment lost 0 bases and the J segment 3 bases; nucleotides outside the gene matches: 2. The CDR3 runs 15 residues. Germline CDR1 MNHNY, CDR2 SVGAGI (reference sequence). The CDR3 nucleotides read TGTGCCAGCAGTTACTCTTGGACAGGGGAAGAGACCCAGTACTTC. Translated: CASSYSWTGEETQYF.

V gene TRBV5-1 combines with J gene TRBJ1-2, with D hard to call. The CDR3 is 10 residues long. Germline-derived CDR1 and CDR2 are SGHRS and YFSETQ. Trimming stripped 7 bases from V and 6 bases from J, with 7 bases between. CDR3 protein: CASGEDGYTF. The CDR3 DNA reads as TGCGCCAGCGGAGAGGATGGCTACACCTTC. The complete variable domain, with remaining parts taken from reference TRBV5-1 and TRBJ1-2, reads KAGVTQTPRYLIKTRGQQVTLSCSPISGHRSVSWYQQTPGQGLQFLFEYFSETQRNKGNFPGRFSGRQFSNSRSEMNVSTLELGDSALYLCASGEDGYTFGSGTRLTVV.

The chain links TRBV11-3 to TRBJ2-1, with 8 bases aligning to TRBD2. The J segment lost 0 bases and the V segment lost 3 bases, leaving 7 bases of the junction unmatched. The germline V gene has CDR1 SGHNT and CDR2 YENEEA. The CDR3 consists of 17 residues. The CDR3 loop reads CASSLDRGGSSYNEQFF. The DNA of the CDR3 is TGTGCCAGCAGCTTGGACCGGGGGGGGAGCTCCTACAATGAGCAGTTCTTC. The complete variable domain, with remaining parts taken from reference TRBV11-3 and TRBJ2-1, reads EAGVVQSPRYKIIEKKQPVAFWCNPISGHNTLYWYLQNLGQGPELLIRYENEEAVDDSQLPKDRFSAERLKGVDSTLKIQPAELGDSAVYLCASSLDRGGSSYNEQFFGPGTRLTVL.

This clonotype has only a few counts. The chain uses TRBV29-1 and TRBJ1-4, with D unresolved. The CDR3 extends over 13 amino acids. V was shortened by 2 bases and J by 3 bases, with 7 bases between the two germline ends. CDR1 and CDR2 from the germline V gene are SQVTM and ANQGSEA. For the CDR3, the DNA is TGCAGCGTTGAATTACAGTCTAATGAAAAACTGTTTTTT. This codes for CSVELQSNEKLFF.

The sample holds a few counts of this clonotype. V gene TRBV24-1 combines with J gene TRBJ2-2; the match to TRBD2 covers 7 bases. The germline V gene has CDR1 KGHDR and CDR2 SFDVKD. The CDR3 sequence is 16 residues long. Trimming removed 1 base from V and 4 bases from J; junction bases left unmatched: 5. This chain's CDR3 is CATSDFIAGSTGELFF. In nucleotides, the CDR3 is TGTGCCACCAGTGATTTCATAGCGGGTAGCACCGGGGAGCTGTTTTTT.

This clonotype has only a few counts. The chain couples TRBV6-5 to TRBJ2-2, with D possibly being TRBD1 (6 bases). V gave up 6 bases and J gave up 2 bases, with 16 bases separating them. The CDR3 spans 16 residues. Germline V gene lookup returns CDR1 MNHEY and CDR2 SVGAGI. The CDR3 reads CASSQGSGPNTGELFF. CDR3 coding DNA: TGTGCCAGCAGCCAGGGGTCCGGGCCCAACACCGGGGAGCTGTTTTTT.